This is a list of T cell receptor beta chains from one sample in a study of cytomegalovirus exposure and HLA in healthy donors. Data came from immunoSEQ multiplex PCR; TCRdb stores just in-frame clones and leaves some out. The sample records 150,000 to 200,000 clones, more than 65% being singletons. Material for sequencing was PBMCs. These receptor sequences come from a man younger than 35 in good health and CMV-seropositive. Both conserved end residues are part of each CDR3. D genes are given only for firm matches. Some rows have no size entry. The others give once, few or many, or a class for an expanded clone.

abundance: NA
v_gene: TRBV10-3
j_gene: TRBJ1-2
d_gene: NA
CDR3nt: TGTGCCATCAAAGACGAGACAGTACGGGGCTACACCTTC
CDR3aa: CAIKDETVRGYTF

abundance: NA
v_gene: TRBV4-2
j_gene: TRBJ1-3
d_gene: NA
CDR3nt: TGTGCCAGCAGCCAAATGGCTGCGGACACCATATATTTT
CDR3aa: CASSQMAADTIYF

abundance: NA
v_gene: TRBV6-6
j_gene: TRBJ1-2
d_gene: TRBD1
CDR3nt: TGTGCCAGCAGTAGAGGGACAGGGGATGGCTACACCTTC
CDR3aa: CASSRGTGDGYTF

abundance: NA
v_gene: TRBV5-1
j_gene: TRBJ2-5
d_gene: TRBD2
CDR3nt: TGCGCCAGCAGCTCGGGAGGCCGGGAGACCCAGTACTTC
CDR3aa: CASSSGGRETQYF

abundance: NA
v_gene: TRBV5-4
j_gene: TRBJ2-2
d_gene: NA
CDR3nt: TGTGCCAGCAGCCCTGGGCTGGCGAACACCGGGGAGCTGTTTTTT
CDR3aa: CASSPGLANTGELFF

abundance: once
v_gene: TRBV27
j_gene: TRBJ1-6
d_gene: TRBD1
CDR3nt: TGTGCCAGCAGTTTTTCTAATCGACAGGGGAATTCACCCCTCCACTTT
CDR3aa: CASSFSNRQGNSPLHF

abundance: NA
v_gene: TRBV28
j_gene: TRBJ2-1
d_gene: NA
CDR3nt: TGTGCCAGCAGTTTAGCGGGGTTTCTAAATGAGCAGTTCTTC
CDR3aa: CASSLAGFLNEQFF

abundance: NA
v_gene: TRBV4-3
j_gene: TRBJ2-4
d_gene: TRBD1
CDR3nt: TGCGCCAGCAGCCAAGGCCTGACAGGGGGCGTAAACATTCAGTACTTC
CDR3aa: CASSQGLTGGVNIQYF

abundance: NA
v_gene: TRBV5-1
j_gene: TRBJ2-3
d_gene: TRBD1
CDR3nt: TGCGCCAGCAGCTTGGGGGACAGTCTCACAGATACGCAGTATTTT
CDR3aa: CASSLGDSLTDTQYF

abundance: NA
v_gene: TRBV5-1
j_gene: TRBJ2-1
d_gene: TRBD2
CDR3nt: TGCGCCAGCAGCGAGGGGACTAACAATGAGCAGTTCTTC
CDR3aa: CASSEGTNNEQFF

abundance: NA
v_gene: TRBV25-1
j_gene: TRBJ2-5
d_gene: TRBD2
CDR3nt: TGTGCCAGCAGTGAATATCAGACTAGCAGCCAAGAGACCCAGTACTTC
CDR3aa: CASSEYQTSSQETQYF

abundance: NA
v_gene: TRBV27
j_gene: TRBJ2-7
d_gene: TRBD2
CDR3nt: TGTGCCAGCAGTTTATCTGGCGGGAGAATCCCGCAGTACTTC
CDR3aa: CASSLSGGRIPQYF

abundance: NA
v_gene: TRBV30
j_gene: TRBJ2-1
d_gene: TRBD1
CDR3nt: TGTGCCTGGAGCAGGGGGTTTTACAATGAGCAGTTCTTC
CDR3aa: CAWSRGFYNEQFF

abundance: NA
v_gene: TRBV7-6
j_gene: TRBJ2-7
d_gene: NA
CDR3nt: TGTGCCAGCAGCTTAGGGGGGGGGCCCTCGGGCGAGCAGTACTTC
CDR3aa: CASSLGGGPSGEQYF

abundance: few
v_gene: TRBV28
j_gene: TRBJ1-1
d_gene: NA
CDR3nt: TGTGCCAGCAGTTGGGGGGGGGTAGCGGGTTTTAACACTGAAGCTTTCTTT
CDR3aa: CASSWGGVAGFNTEAFF

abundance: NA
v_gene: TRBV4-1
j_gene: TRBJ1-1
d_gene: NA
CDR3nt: TGCGCCAGCAGCCAAGTGCAGGGAGGTGCGAACACTGAAGCTTTCTTT
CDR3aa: CASSQVQGGANTEAFF

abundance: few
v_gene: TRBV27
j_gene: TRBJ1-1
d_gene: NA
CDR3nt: TGTGCCAGCAGGTTCTCTCACACTGAAGCTTTCTTT
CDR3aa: CASRFSHTEAFF

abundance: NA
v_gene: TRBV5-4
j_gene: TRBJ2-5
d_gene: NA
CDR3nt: TGTGCCAGCAGCTTGGTGGGGGGTCAACAAGAGACCCAGTACTTC
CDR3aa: CASSLVGGQQETQYF

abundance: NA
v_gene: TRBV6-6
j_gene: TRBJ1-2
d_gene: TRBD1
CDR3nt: TGTGCCTGCTCGGACAGGGGCAACTATGGCTACACCTTC
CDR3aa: CACSDRGNYGYTF

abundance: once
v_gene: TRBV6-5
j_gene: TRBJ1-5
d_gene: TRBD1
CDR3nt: TGTGCCAGCAGGCAGGGGGATAAGCCCCAGCATTTT
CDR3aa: CASRQGDKPQHF

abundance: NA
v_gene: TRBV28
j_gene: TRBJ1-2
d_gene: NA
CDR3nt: TGTGCCAGCACGCAGGCAGCAAACTATGGCTACACCTTC
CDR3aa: CASTQAANYGYTF

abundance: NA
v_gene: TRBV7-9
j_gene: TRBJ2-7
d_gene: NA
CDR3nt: TGTGCCAGCAGCTTGCACCTTCGGGAGCAGTACTTC
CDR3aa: CASSLHLREQYF

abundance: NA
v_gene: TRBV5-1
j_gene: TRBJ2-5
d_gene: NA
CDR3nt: TGCGCCAGCAGAAGCGGACAGGGAGGGGAGACCCAGTACTTC
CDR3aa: CASRSGQGGETQYF

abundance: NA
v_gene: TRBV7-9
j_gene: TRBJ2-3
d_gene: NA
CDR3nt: TGTGCCAGCCGCATGAGTTACGGGGGACCCACAGATACGCAGTATTTT
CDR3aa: CASRMSYGGPTDTQYF

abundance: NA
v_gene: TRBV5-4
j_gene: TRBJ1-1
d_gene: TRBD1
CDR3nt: TGTGCCAGCAGCTTGGGTACAGGGGGGAATGAAGCTTTCTTT
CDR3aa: CASSLGTGGNEAFF

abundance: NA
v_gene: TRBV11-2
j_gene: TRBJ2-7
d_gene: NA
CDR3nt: TGTGCCAGCACCAATAGGGGCGGGACCTACGAGCAGTACTTC
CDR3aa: CASTNRGGTYEQYF

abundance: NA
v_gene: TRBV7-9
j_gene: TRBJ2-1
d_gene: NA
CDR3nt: TGTGCCAGCAGCTTATCGAATGAGCAGTTCTTC
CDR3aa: CASSLSNEQFF

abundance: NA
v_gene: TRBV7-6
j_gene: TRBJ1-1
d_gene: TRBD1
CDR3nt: TGTGCCAGCGGTCAGGGACAGGGTTTTAGTAACACTGAAGCTTTCTTT
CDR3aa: CASGQGQGFSNTEAFF

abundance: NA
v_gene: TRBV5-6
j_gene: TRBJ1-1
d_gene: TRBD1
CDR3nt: TGTGCCAGCAGCTTGAGGTCCGCGACAGGGGAGACTTTCTTT
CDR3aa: CASSLRSATGETFF

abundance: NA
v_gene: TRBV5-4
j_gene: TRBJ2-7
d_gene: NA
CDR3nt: TGTGCCAGCAGCTTGGATAGTCTTTCTGCCTACGAGCAGTACTTC
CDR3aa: CASSLDSLSAYEQYF

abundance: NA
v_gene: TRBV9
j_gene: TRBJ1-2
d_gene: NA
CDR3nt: TGTGCCAGCAGCGAGGGGAGGGGGGGGATCAACTATGGCTACACCTTC
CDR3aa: CASSEGRGGINYGYTF

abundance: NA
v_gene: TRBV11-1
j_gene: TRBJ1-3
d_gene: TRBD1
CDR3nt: TGTGCCAGCAGCGCGGGACAGGTTCTTTCTGGAAACACCATATATTTT
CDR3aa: CASSAGQVLSGNTIYF

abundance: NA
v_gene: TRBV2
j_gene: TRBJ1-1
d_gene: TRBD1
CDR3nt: TGTGCCAGCAGTGGGATCGGACAGGGCGAAGCTTTCTTT
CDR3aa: CASSGIGQGEAFF

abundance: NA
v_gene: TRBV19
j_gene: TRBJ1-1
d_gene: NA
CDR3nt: TGTGCCAGTAGTATCTTCACTGAAGCTTTCTTT
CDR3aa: CASSIFTEAFF

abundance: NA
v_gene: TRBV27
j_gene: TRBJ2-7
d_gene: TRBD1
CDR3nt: TGTGCCAGCAGTTACTCAGGGGGCACGGACGAGCAGTACTTC
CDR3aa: CASSYSGGTDEQYF

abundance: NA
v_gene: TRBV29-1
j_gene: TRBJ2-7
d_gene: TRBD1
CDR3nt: TGCAGCGTTCAAGGGACAGCGCCTTCCTACGAGCAGTACTTC
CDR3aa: CSVQGTAPSYEQYF

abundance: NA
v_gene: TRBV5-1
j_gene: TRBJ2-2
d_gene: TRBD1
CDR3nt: TGCGCCAGCAGCTTGGGGCAGGGGGCAACCGGGGAGCTGTTTTTT
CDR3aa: CASSLGQGATGELFF

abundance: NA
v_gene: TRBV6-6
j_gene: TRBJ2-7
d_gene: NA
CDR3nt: TGTGCCGCCAGCACCACGGAGTCCTACGAGCAGTACTTC
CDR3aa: CAASTTESYEQYF

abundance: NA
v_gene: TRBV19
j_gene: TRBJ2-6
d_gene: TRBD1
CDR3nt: TGTGCCACCAAGGGACAGAACTCTGGGGCCAACGTCCTGACTTTC
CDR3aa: CATKGQNSGANVLTF

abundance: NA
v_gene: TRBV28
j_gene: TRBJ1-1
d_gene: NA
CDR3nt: TGTGCCAGCAGTTGGGAGATACAGGGTGGGGGGGACACTGAAGCTTTCTTT
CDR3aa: CASSWEIQGGGDTEAFF

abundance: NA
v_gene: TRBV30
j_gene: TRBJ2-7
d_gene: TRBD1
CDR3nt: TGTGCCTGGTCATCGACAGGGAACTCCTACGAGCAGTACTTC
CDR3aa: CAWSSTGNSYEQYF

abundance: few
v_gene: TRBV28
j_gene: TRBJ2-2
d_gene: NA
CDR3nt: TGTGCCAGCAGTTTAAGTGGGGGGGCTGCCGGGGAGCTGTTTTTT
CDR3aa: CASSLSGGAAGELFF

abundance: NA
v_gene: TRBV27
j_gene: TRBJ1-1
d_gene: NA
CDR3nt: TGTGCCAGCAGTTTGGGAGATATGAACACTGAAGCTTTCTTT
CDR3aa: CASSLGDMNTEAFF

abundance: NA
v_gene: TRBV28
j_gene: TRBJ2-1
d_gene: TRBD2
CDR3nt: TGTGCCAGCAGTTCCCCGGGACTAGCGGGAGTAAGGTCCTACAATGAGCAGTTCTTC
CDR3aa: CASSSPGLAGVRSYNEQFF

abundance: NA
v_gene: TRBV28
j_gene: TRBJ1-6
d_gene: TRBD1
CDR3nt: TGTGCCAGCAGATCCGGGGACAGGGGTTGGAATTCACCCCTCCACTTT
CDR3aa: CASRSGDRGWNSPLHF

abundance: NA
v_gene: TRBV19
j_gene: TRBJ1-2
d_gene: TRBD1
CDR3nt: TGTGCCAGTACCATAAACCGGGACAGCTATGGCTACACCTTC
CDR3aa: CASTINRDSYGYTF

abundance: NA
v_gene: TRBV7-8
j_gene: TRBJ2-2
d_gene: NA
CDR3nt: TGTGCCAGCAGCTTAGTTCGGGTTCTTACCGGGGAGCTGTTTTTT
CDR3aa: CASSLVRVLTGELFF

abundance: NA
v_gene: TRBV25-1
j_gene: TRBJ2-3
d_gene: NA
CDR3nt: TGTGCCAGCAGTGATCAGGGGGGCATGGATACGCAGTATTTT
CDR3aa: CASSDQGGMDTQYF

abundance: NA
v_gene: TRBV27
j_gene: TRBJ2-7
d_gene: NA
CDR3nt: TGTGCCAGCAGCCCACAGGGTACCTACGAGCAGTACTTC
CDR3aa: CASSPQGTYEQYF

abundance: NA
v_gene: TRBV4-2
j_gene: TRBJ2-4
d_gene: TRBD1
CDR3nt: TGTGCCAGCAGCCCGGTCCCACCGGGACAGGCCGTTAACATTCAGTACTTC
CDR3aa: CASSPVPPGQAVNIQYF